Each of the 28 T cell receptor beta chains below was sequenced from the same sample in a study of blood T cells in healthy people across ages. Primers used in a second PCR of about 7 to 12 cycles were a sample-barcoded 5' primer and a J-beta primer mix. TCRdb redid the calling of the 5' RACE reads with MiXCR, one entry per CDR3 protein. Seen here are 580,000 or so distinct CDR3 sequences, around 48% observed once, and the top ten hold around 23%. The sample taken for sequencing was blood. These TCRs come from an elderly man in good health.

The chain uses TRBV7-9 and TRBJ1-6; possible D gene TRBD1, 5 bases. The CDR3 has 15 residues. The V end lost 6 bases, the J end lost 4 bases, and 13 bases lay between the germline ends. Germline lookup yields CDR1 SEHNR and CDR2 FQNEAQ (reference sequence). The CDR3 here is CASSPPGLYNSPLHF. CDR3 DNA sequence: TGTGCCAGCAGTCCGCCGGGACTGTATAATTCACCCCTCCACTTT.

This clonotype was detected only a few times. This sequence joins TRBV29-1 and TRBJ1-1; TRBD1 might be the D (5 bases). The CDR3 is 11 amino acids. Germline CDR1 is SQVTM and CDR2 is ANQGSEA. Trimming cost V 0 bases and J 10 bases, with 9 bases left between them. CDR3 nucleotide sequence: TGCAGCGTTGAAGACGGAGGGGCAGCTTTCTTT. Its protein is CSVEDGGAAFF.

This clonotype was detected ten times or more. The rearrangement links TRBV7-2 to TRBJ1-2; 8 bases align to TRBD1. From germline, CDR1 is SGHTA and CDR2 FQGNSA. The CDR3 runs 14 residues. Trimming at V came to 5 bases and at J to 2 bases, leaving 4 bases not matched to a gene. CDR3 DNA: TGTGCCAGCAGCCACCGGACAGGGAACTATGGCTACACCTTC. Translating gives CASSHRTGNYGYTF.

The sample holds a few counts of this clonotype. The genes are TRBV5-5 and TRBJ2-1; TRBD1 aligns across 8 bases. V dropped 3 bases and J dropped 6; count of bases not matched to a gene: 8. The CDR3 covers 15 residues. CDR1 is SGHKS, CDR2 YYEKEE, per germline (reference sequence). The CDR3 DNA is TGTGCCAGCAGCTCACGCGGACAGGGTGGCAATGAGCAGTTCTTC. This sequence encodes CASSSRGQGGNEQFF.

Regarding this clonotype: This may arise from a read error, as a much more abundant clone is one base away. V is TRBV6-6 and J is TRBJ2-2; 8 bases are shared with TRBD1. This CDR3 is built from 15 residues. Per germline, CDR1 MNHNY and CDR2 SVGAGI (reference sequence). CDR3 coding DNA: TGTACCAGCAGTTACTCCCAGGGGGCAGGCGGGGAGCTGTTTTTT. This codes for CTSSYSQGAGGELFF.

The V and J genes are TRBV5-1 and TRBJ1-1; 8 nucleotides align to TRBD1. The CDR3 loop spans 14 amino acids. V shed 0 bases, J shed 8 bases, and the junction held 6 bases outside the gene matches. Germline CDR1 SGHRS, CDR2 YFSETQ. Here the CDR3 DNA reads TGCGCCAGCAGCTTGGTTGGACCAGGGGGCGAAGCTTTCTTT. Its translation is CASSLVGPGGEAFF.

The chain uses TRBV2 and TRBJ2-4; TRBD2 aligns across 9 bases. CDR3 length: 16 residues. V lost 6 bases and J lost 3; bases outside the gene matches: 9. Germline loops: CDR1 SNHLY, CDR2 FYNNEI. CDR3 sequence: CASSLGSSGNKNIQYF. As DNA, the CDR3 is TGTGCCAGCAGCCTGGGGTCTAGCGGGAACAAAAACATTCAGTACTTC.

This clonotype appeared many times. The chain links TRBV6-6 to TRBJ2-7, with TRBD1 identical over 8 bases. Losses at the gene ends were 0 bases for V and 6 bases for J; bases not matched to a gene: 7. The CDR3 is 15 amino acids. Germline CDR1 is MNHNY and CDR2 is SVGAGI (reference sequence). CDR3 in amino acids: CASSYSGQDLGEQYF. CDR3 in DNA: TGTGCCAGCAGTTACTCGGGACAGGACCTCGGCGAGCAGTACTTC.

This clonotype was observed a single time. The chain couples TRBV29-1 to TRBJ2-7, with TRBD1 matching over 9 bases. The CDR3 consists of 12 residues. Germline V CDR1 and CDR2: SQVTM, ANQGSEA. V shed 4 bases, J shed 7 bases, and the junction held 5 bases outside the gene matches. The DNA for the CDR3 is TGCAGCGTTGTGGGGGACAGGGAAGAGCAGTACTTC. As protein: CSVVGDREEQYF.

The sample holds a few counts of this clonotype. This chain links TRBV5-6 with TRBJ2-7; the D is unclear. The J call is in doubt because the DNA end fits TRBJ2-5 better. CDR3 size: 12 residues. CDR1 SGHDT and CDR2 YYEEEE come from the germline V gene. CDR3 DNA sequence: TGTGCCAGCAGCTGGGCGAGGGAGACCCAGTACTTC. Translation: CASSWARETQYF.

This clonotype was recorded only once. The chain employs TRBV29-1 and TRBJ1-5; 7 bases are a match to TRBD1. This CDR3 spans 12 amino acids. After removal of 7 bases from V and 4 bases from J, the junction contained 4 bases not matched to a gene. Germline V gene sequence: CDR1 SQVTM, CDR2 ANQGSEA. The CDR3 sequence is CSGGQPNQPQHF. In DNA form, the CDR3 reads TGCAGCGGGGGACAGCCTAATCAGCCCCAGCATTTT.

The table lists this clonotype with a few counts. This chain uses TRBV5-6 with TRBJ2-3, with TRBD1 matching 8 bases. The CDR3 spans 16 residues. J lost 3 bases, V lost 4 bases, and 10 bases had no gene match. CDR1 is SGHDT, CDR2 YYEEEE, per germline. The CDR3 region is CASSTLTGEGTDTQYF. The CDR3 DNA sequence: TGTGCCAGCAGCACCTTGACAGGGGAAGGGACAGATACGCAGTATTTT.

The rearrangement links TRBV28 to TRBJ1-5, with 7 bases that match TRBD1. Per germline, CDR1 MDHEN and CDR2 SYDVKM. The CDR3 is 12 residues long. Trimming removed 7 bases from V and 7 bases from J; junction bases left unmatched: 4. The CDR3 loop reads CASNTGEQPQHF. CDR3 sequence (DNA): TGTGCCAGCAATACAGGGGAGCAGCCCCAGCATTTT.

J is TRBJ1-2 and V is TRBV5-1; tentatively, D is TRBD1 (6 bases). Trimming took off 3 bases at V and 4 bases at J, with 13 bases between the two ends. This CDR3 region has 14 residues. Germline CDR1 SGHRS, CDR2 YFSETQ. The chain's CDR3 is CASSSSTGFYGYTF. The CDR3 DNA is TGCGCCAGCAGCTCCTCAACAGGGTTCTATGGCTACACCTTC.

This clonotype was counted between two and nine times. V is TRBV20-1 and J is TRBJ1-1, with TRBD1 identical over 10 bases. Losses at the gene ends were 3 bases for V and 1 base for J; bases not matched to a gene: 2. The germline V gene encodes CDR1 DFQATT and CDR2 SNEGSKA (reference sequence). The length of the CDR3 is 14 residues. CDR3 protein: CSARTGGRNTEAFF. For the CDR3, the DNA is TGCAGTGCTAGGACAGGGGGCAGGAACACTGAAGCTTTCTTT.

This clonotype was detected ten times or more. This sequence joins TRBV6-5 and TRBJ1-4; 7 bases map to TRBD1. Germline V CDR1 and CDR2: MNHEY, SVGAGI. Germline trimming cut 5 bases from V and 6 bases from J; bases unmatched to any gene: 6. CDR3 size: 14 residues. CDR3 amino acids: CASSQGTADEKLFF. The CDR3 DNA follows: TGTGCCAGCAGTCAAGGGACAGCAGATGAAAAACTGTTTTTT.

This rearrangement joins TRBV6-2 or TRBV6-3 to TRBJ2-1; D remains unclear. Per germline, CDR1 MNHEY and CDR2 SVGEGT. The CDR3 sequence is 12 residues long. Trimming took 7 bases from V and 6 from J, leaving 10 bases between them. DNA for the CDR3: TGTGCCAGCACCGCACTCGGCAATGAGCAGTTCTTC. It encodes CASTALGNEQFF.

Note on this clonotype: It may be a read error: a sequence one base away is much more abundant. The rearrangement joins TRBV6-5 to TRBJ2-1, with a weak D call TRBD1 (6 bases). Germline loops: CDR1 MNHEY, CDR2 SVGAGI. V lost 6 bases and J 6 bases, leaving 12 bases between the germline ends. CDR3 size: 13 residues. In DNA form, the CDR3 reads TGTGCCAGCAGAAACCAAGGGGGCAATGAGCAGTTCTTC. Translating gives CASRNQGGNEQFF.

There are a few counts of this clonotype. The chain recombines TRBV7-6 with TRBJ2-3, with D possibly TRBD1 on 5 matching bases. CDR3 length: 19 residues. V dropped 1 base and J dropped 2 bases, with 22 bases sitting between them. Germline V gene lookup returns CDR1 SGHVS and CDR2 FNYEAQ. CDR3 DNA sequence: TGTGCCAGCAGCTTAGATTCTGGGGCCCCTGCCCACCTCACAGATACGCAGTATTTT. The encoded protein is CASSLDSGAPAHLTDTQYF.

The sample holds a few counts of this clonotype. This sequence joins TRBV20-1 and TRBJ2-1; weak D call: TRBD2 (6 bases). The DNA end is more similar to TRBJ2-7, so the J call may be wrong. There are 16 residues in the CDR3. The germline CDR1 and CDR2 sequences are DFQATT and SNEGSKA (reference sequence). CDR3 amino acids: CSARVFQGGSYNEQYF. The CDR3 coding sequence is TGCAGTGCTAGGGTTTTTCAGGGAGGCTCCTACAATGAGCAGTACTTC.

Comments on this clonotype: The junction does not match germline at one end; this may be a read error. The chain combines TRBV6-6 with TRBJ2-3; TRBD1 is a possible D gene (6 bases). CDR1 is MNHNY and CDR2 is SVGAGI in the germline V gene (reference sequence). The CDR3 has 16 amino acids. CDR3 region: CAGSYSMTGGTDTQYF. CDR3 DNA: TGTGCCGGCAGTTACTCGATGACAGGAGGCACAGATACGCAGTATTTT.

This chain joins TRBV11-3 and TRBJ2-1; 10 bases line up with TRBD1. V lost 1 base to trimming and J lost 5 bases; unmatched junction nucleotides: 2. The CDR3 is made up of 15 amino acids. Looked up from germline, CDR1 is SGHNT and CDR2 is YENEEA. The DNA for the CDR3 is TGTGCCAGCAGCTTAGTCGGACAGGGGGACAATGAGCAGTTCTTC. As protein: CASSLVGQGDNEQFF.

The V call is TRBV12-3 or TRBV12-4, the J call TRBJ1-1; D possibly corresponds to TRBD1 (5 bases). The CDR3 has 14 residues. V lost 3 bases to trimming and J lost 0 bases, with 8 bases between them. The CDR3 sequence: CASSLLDMNTEAFF. CDR3 bases: TGTGCCAGCAGTTTGTTGGACATGAACACTGAAGCTTTCTTT.

CDR3 amino acids: CATSDDGLAGVYNEQYF. The CDR3, as DNA: TGTGCCACCAGTGATGACGGACTAGCGGGAGTCTACAATGAGCAGTACTTC. The chain employs TRBV24-1 and TRBJ2-7; 13 bases are shared with TRBD2. J was trimmed by 7 bases and V by 3 bases; bases with no gene match: 11. The CDR3 consists of 17 residues. Germline V gene data show CDR1 as KGHDR and CDR2 as SFDVKD.

Concerning this clonotype itself: At one end the junction does not follow the germline gene, possibly because of a read error. The V gene is TRBV7-7, the J gene TRBJ2-1; 8 nucleotides agree with TRBD1. The CDR3 consists of 15 residues. The germline CDR1 and CDR2 sequences are SSHAT and FNYEAQ (reference sequence). The CDR3 loop reads CASSPSQTGGSEQFF. The CDR3 DNA reads as TGTGCTAGCAGCCCCAGCCAAACAGGGGGGAGTGAGCAGTTCTTC.

The J gene is TRBJ2-1, the V gene TRBV5-1; 9 nucleotides agree with TRBD2. Germline V gives CDR1 SGHRS, CDR2 YFSETQ. The CDR3 runs 18 residues. Germline trimming cut 1 base from V and 0 bases from J; bases unmatched to any gene: 8. CDR3 coding DNA: TGCGCCAGCAGCTTGAAGACTAGCGGATCCTACTCCTACAATGAGCAGTTCTTC. Its translation is CASSLKTSGSYSYNEQFF.

V usage is TRBV9 and J usage is TRBJ2-7; D remains unclear. The V and J ends lost 0 bases and 0 bases respectively, with 19 bases between them. The germline gives CDR1 SGDLS, CDR2 YYNGEE. CDR3 length: 18 amino acids. The DNA of the CDR3 is TGTGCCAGCAGCGTAGGCCCTAGGCTGGCTGCTAGCTCCTACGAGCAGTACTTC. Protein: CASSVGPRLAASSYEQYF.

For this clonotype: A much bigger clone sits one base away, suggesting this may be a read error. J is TRBJ2-1 and V is TRBV7-8; D gene uncertain. The length of the CDR3 is 13 residues. The V end was cut by 5 bases, the J end by 4 bases, with 9 bases between. CDR1 and CDR2 from the germline V gene are SGHVS and FQNEAQ. The chain's CDR3 is CASSRGRYNEQFF. DNA of the CDR3: TGTGCCAGCAGCCGCGGACGGTACAATGAGCAGTTCTTC.